The T cell receptor (beta chain) under discussion was sequenced for a study of regulatory T cells in long-lasting Graves disease. Time point defined: newly diagnosed GD, antithyroid drugs for less than 3 months. The TCR library used RNA extracted from PBMCs. The ends were cut back, 3 bases at V and 7 bases at J, with 18 bases in the middle. Germline V gene sequence: CDR1 MDHEN, CDR2 SYDVKM. The CDR3 totals 15 residues. This clonotype was seen ten or more times. CDR3 regions were amplified by Arm-PCR using iRepertoire HTBI primers to build TCR beta libraries. TCRdb reanalysed the multiplex PCR reads using MiXCR and keeps one entry per CDR3 protein. Altogether under 800,000 distinct CDR3 sequences are present, less than 20% being singletons, with the ten largest covering around 19%. These same data were also listed under a study on T cells in Graves' hyperthyroidism and ophthalmopathy. That paper notes: HTBI primers were employed in a first-round RT-PCR of the TCR CDR3.

The sequences come from peripheral blood mononuclear cells (PBMCs), collected at new diagnosis, from a patient treated with antithyroid drugs. J is TRBJ2-5 and V is TRBV28; D gene ambiguous. This receptor was taken from a woman aged 25 to 39 with Graves disease. CDR3 sequence: CASSFPGSNGRTQYF. CDR3 coding DNA: TGTGCCAGCAGTTTCCCGGGCTCGAACGGGCGGACCCAGTACTTC. The full variable domain, its missing parts supplied by reference TRBV28 and TRBJ2-5, is DVKVTQSSRYLVKRTGEKVFLECVQDMDHENMFWYRQDPGLGLRLIYFSYDVKMKEKGDIPEGYSVSREKKERFSLILESASTNQTSMYLCASSFPGSNGRTQYFGPGTRLLVL.